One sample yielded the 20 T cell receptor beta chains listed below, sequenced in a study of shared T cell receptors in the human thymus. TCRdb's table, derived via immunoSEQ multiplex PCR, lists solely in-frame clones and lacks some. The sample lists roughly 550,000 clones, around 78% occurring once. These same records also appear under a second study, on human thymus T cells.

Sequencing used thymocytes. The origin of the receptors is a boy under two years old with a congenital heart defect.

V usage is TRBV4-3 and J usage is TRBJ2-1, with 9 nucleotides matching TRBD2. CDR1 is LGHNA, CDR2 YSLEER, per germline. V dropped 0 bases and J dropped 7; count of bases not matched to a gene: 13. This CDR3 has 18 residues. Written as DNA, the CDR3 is TGCGCCAGCAGCCAAGAAAGGGCGGGAGGGTCCTTTAGGAATGAGCAGTTCTTC. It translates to CASSQERAGGSFRNEQFF.

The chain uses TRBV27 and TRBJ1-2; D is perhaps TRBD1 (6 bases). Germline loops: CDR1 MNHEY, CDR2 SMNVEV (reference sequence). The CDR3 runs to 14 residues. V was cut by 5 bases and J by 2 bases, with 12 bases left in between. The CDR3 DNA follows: TGTGCCAGCAGTCTCACAGGGAGCAACTATGGCTACACCTTC. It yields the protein CASSLTGSNYGYTF.

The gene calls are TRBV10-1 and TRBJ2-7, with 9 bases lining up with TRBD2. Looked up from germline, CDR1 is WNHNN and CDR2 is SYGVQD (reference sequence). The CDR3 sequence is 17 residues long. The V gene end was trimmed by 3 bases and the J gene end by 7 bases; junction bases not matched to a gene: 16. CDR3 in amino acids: CASSDHRTSARLGEQYF. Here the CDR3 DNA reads TGCGCCAGCAGTGATCATAGGACTAGCGCTCGACTGGGGGAGCAGTACTTC.

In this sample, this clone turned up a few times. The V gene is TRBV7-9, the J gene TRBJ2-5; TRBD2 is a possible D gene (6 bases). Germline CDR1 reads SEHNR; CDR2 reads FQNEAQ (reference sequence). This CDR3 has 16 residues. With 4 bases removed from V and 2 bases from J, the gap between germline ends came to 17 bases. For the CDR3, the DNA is TGTGCCAGCAGCTCAGGTGTCGGGACTGAACAAGAGACCCAGTACTTC. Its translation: CASSSGVGTEQETQYF.

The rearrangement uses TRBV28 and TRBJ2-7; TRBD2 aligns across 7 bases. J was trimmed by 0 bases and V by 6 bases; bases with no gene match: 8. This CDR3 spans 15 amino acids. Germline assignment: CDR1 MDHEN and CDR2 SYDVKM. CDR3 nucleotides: TGTGCCAGCAGCCCGGGGACGGGGGGCTCCTACGAGCAGTACTTC. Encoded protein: CASSPGTGGSYEQYF.

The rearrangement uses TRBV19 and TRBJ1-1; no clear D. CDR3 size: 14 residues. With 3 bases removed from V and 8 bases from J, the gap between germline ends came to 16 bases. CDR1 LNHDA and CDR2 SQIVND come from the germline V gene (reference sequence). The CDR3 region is CASSITAASPEAFF. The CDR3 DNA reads TGTGCCAGTAGTATCACAGCGGCGTCTCCGGAAGCTTTCTTT.

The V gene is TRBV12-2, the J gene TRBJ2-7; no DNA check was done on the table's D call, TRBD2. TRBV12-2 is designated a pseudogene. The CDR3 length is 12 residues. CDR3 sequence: CASLQHGDEQYF. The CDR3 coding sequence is TGTGCAAGTTTGCAGCACGGGGACGAGCAGTACTTC.

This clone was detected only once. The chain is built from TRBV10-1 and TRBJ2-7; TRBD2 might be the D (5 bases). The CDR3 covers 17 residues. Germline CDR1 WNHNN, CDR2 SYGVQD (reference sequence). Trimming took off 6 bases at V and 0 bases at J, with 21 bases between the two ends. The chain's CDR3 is CASSFGGLADSSYEQYF. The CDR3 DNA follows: TGCGCCAGCAGCTTCGGAGGTTTGGCGGATAGCTCCTACGAGCAGTACTTC.

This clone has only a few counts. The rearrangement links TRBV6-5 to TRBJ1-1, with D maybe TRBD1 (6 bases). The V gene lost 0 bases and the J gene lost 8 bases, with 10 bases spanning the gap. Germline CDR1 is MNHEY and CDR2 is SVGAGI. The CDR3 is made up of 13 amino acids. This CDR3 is CASSYSGQSEAFF. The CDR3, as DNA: TGTGCCAGCAGTTACTCAGGACAGTCCGAAGCTTTCTTT.

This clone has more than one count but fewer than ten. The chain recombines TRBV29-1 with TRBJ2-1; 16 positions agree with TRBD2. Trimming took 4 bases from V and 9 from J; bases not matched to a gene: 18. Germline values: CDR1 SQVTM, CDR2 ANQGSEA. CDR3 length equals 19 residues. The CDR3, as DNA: TGCAGCGTTGTAGGGAATAGGGGGACTAGCGGGAGGGCGTATAGTGAGCAGTTCTTC. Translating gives CSVVGNRGTSGRAYSEQFF.

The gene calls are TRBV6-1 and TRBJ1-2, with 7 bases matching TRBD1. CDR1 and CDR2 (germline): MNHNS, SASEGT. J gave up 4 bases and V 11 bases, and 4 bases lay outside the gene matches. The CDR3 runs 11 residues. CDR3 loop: CAGRTGYGYTF. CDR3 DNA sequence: TGTGCCGGCCGGACAGGCTATGGCTACACCTTC.

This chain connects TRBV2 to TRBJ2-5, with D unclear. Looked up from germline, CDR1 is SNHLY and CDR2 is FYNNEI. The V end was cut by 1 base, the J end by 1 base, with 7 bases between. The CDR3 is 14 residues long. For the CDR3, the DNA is TGTGCCAGCAGTGAAGTGCCAGGCCAAGAGACCCAGTACTTC. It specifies CASSEVPGQETQYF. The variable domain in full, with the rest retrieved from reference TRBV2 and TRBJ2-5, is EPEVTQTPSHQVTQMGQEVILRCVPISNHLYFYWYRQILGQKVEFLVSFYNNEISEKSEIFDDQFSVERPDGSNFTLKIRSTKLEDSAMYFCASSEVPGQETQYFGPGTRLLVL.

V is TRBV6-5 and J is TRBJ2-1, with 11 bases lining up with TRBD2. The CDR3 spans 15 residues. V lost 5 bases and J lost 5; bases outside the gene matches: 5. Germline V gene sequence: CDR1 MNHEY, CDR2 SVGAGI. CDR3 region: CASSATSGKNNEQFF. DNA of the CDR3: TGTGCCAGCAGTGCGACTAGCGGGAAGAACAATGAGCAGTTCTTC.

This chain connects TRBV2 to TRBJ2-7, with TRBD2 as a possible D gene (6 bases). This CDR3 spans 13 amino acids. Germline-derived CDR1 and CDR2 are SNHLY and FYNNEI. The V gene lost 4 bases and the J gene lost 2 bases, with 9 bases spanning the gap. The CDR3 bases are TGTGCCAGCAGTGGGGACTGGGCCTACGAGCAGTACTTC. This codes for CASSGDWAYEQYF.

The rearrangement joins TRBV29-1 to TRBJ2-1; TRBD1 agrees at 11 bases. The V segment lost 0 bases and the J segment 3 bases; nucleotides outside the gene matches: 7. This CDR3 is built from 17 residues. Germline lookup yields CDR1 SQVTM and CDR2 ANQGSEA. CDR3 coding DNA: TGCAGCGTTGAAGATTCCGGGACAGGGGGAGACTACAATGAGCAGTTCTTC. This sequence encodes CSVEDSGTGGDYNEQFF.

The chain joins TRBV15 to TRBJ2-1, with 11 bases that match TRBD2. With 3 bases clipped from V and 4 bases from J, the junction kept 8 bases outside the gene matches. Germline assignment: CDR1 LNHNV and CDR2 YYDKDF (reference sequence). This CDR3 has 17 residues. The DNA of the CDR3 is TGTGCCACCAGCAGCCATCCGACTAGCGGGATTTACAATGAGCAGTTCTTC. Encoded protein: CATSSHPTSGIYNEQFF.

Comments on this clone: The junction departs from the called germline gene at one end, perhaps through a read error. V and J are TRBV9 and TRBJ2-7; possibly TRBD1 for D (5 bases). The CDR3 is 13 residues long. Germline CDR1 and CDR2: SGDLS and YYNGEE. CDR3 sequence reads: CASSPEGLGPLHF. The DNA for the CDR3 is TGTGCCAGCAGCCCCGAAGGGTTGGGGCCCCTCCACTTC.

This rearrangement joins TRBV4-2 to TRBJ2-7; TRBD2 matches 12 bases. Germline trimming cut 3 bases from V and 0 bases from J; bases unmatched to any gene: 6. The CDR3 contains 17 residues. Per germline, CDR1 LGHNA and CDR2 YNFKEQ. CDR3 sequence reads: CASSHMTSGSTSYEQYF. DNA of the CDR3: TGTGCCAGCAGCCATATGACTAGCGGGAGCACCTCCTACGAGCAGTACTTC.

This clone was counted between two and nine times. The CDR3 DNA reads TGTGCCAGCCTGGGACAGGACCCCTACGAGCAGTACTTC. As protein: CASLGQDPYEQYF. The chain links TRBV27 to TRBJ2-7, with 8 bases that match TRBD1. The junction had 5 bases not matched to a gene; V was cut back by 8 bases and J by 2 bases. Per the germline V gene, CDR1 is MNHEY and CDR2 is SMNVEV (reference sequence). The CDR3 length is 13 residues.

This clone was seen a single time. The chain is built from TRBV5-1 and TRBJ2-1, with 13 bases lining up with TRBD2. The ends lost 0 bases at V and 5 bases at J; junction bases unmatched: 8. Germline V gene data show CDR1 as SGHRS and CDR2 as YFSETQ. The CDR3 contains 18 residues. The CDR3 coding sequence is TGCGCCAGCAGCTTGGTTATACTAGCGGGAGGGCTACACAATGAGCAGTTCTTC. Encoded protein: CASSLVILAGGLHNEQFF.